These 15 T cell receptor beta chains originate from one sample sequenced in a study of Graves' ophthalmopathy and Graves' hyperthyroidism. CDR3 regions of TCR beta were amplified from RNA transcripts. First-round RT-PCR relied on HTBI primers, and a second-round multiplex PCR came next. A single record per CDR3 protein comes from TCRdb applying MiXCR to the multiplex PCR reads. The sample has 450,000 to 600,000 distinct CDR3 sequences, under 40% seen once; the top ten hold 3.5% to 5%. Sequencing input: peripheral blood or thyroid tissue (not recorded which). The source is an adult man with Graves' hyperthyroidism.

This clonotype has a count of ten or more. The chain couples TRBV7-8 to TRBJ1-2; D is ambiguous. CDR3 length: 14 amino acids. V gave up 1 base and J gave up 2 bases, with 8 bases separating them. CDR1 and CDR2 (germline): SGHVS, FQNEAQ. For the CDR3, the DNA is TGTGCCAGCAGCTTAGGTGCGGAAAACTATGGCTACACCTTC. Translation: CASSLGAENYGYTF.

The chain combines TRBV29-1 with TRBJ2-6; 10 nucleotides agree with TRBD1. Germline CDR1 and CDR2: SQVTM and ANQGSEA. CDR3 size: 16 residues. V was pared by 3 bases and J by 3 bases, with 5 bases of the junction left unmatched. The CDR3 loop is CSVDGTGVNGANVLTF. The DNA for the CDR3 is TGCAGCGTTGACGGGACAGGGGTTAATGGGGCCAACGTCCTGACTTTC.

The table lists this clonotype with many counts. The rearrangement links TRBV19 to TRBJ1-5; possibly TRBD1 for D (5 bases). The V and J ends lost 7 bases and 2 bases respectively, with 15 bases between them. CDR1 is LNHDA and CDR2 is SQIVND in the germline V gene (reference sequence). This CDR3 comprises 15 residues. The CDR3 DNA follows: TGTGCCAGTACGCTCGGACCGGGGGGCAATCAGCCCCAGCATTTT. Protein sequence: CASTLGPGGNQPQHF.

The chain carries TRBV7-2 and TRBJ1-6; no definite D call. CDR1 SGHTA and CDR2 FQGNSA come from the germline V gene. The CDR3 spans 15 residues. Trimming removed 1 base from V and 10 bases from J, with 14 bases in between. CDR3 amino acids: CASSLEGSEGSPLHF. The CDR3 DNA sequence: TGTGCCAGCAGCTTAGAGGGTTCGGAGGGCTCACCCCTCCACTTT.

This clonotype was detected many times. The chain carries TRBV10-2 and TRBJ2-5, with 7 bases that match TRBD2. Germline assignment: CDR1 WSHSY and CDR2 SAAADI. J gave up 3 bases and V 6 bases, and 19 bases lay outside the gene matches. The CDR3 has 18 amino acids. The CDR3 protein is CASSPALLARKPKETQYF. The DNA of the CDR3 is TGCGCCAGCAGCCCCGCCCTACTAGCGCGTAAACCGAAAGAGACCCAGTACTTC.

The rearrangement uses TRBV30 and TRBJ1-5; no firm D call. Trimming removed 2 bases from V and 4 bases from J, with 9 bases in between. This CDR3 region has 13 residues. Germline CDR1 is GTSNPN and CDR2 is SVGIG (reference sequence). CDR3 DNA sequence: TGTGCCTGGAGTACTGAGAGGAATCAGCCCCAGCATTTT. It is translated as CAWSTERNQPQHF.

Notes on this clonotype: The junction departs from the called germline gene at one end, perhaps through a read error. The chain couples TRBV9 to TRBJ2-7, with 11 bases identical to TRBD1. The V gene's germline CDR1 is SGDLS and CDR2 YYNGEE. The CDR3 extends over 15 amino acids. The CDR3 loop is CASSPWDRGDYEQYF. DNA for the CDR3: TGTGCTAGCAGCCCTTGGGACAGGGGGGACTACGAGCAGTACTTC. The full variable domain, its missing parts supplied by reference TRBV9 and TRBJ2-7, is DSGVTQTPKHLITATGQRVTLRCSPRSGDLSVYWYQQSLDQGLQFLIQYYNGEERAKGNILERFSAQQFPDLHSELNLSSLELGDSALYFCASSPWDRGDYEQYFGPGTRLTVT.

The chain carries TRBV7-9 and TRBJ2-7; TRBD1 agrees at 8 bases. The CDR3 length is 16 residues. V lost 5 bases and J lost 2; bases outside the gene matches: 11. Looked up from germline, CDR1 is SEHNR and CDR2 is FQNEAQ (reference sequence). The CDR3 region has the DNA TGTGCCAGCAGCCTAAGCACCGGGACAGGACCCTACGAGCAGTACTTC. Translating gives CASSLSTGTGPYEQYF.

This chain joins TRBV5-1 and TRBJ2-2, with TRBD1 identical over 10 bases. J gave up 8 bases and V 7 bases, and 8 bases lay outside the gene matches. The CDR3 runs to 14 residues. Germline V gene lookup returns CDR1 SGHRS and CDR2 YFSETQ. The CDR3 DNA sequence: TGCGCCAGCTGTCGCGGGACAGGGGCAGGGGAGCTGTTTTTT. Its translation is CASCRGTGAGELFF.

This clonotype was found many times. The chain employs TRBV24-1 and TRBJ2-6; 13 bases line up with TRBD2. The trim removed 4 bases at V and 2 bases at J, leaving 7 bases unmatched. CDR1 and CDR2 from the germline V gene are KGHDR and SFDVKD. This CDR3 is built from 19 residues. The CDR3 spells CATSETKTSGRTGANVLTF. CDR3 nucleotides: TGTGCCACCAGTGAGACCAAGACTAGCGGGAGGACTGGGGCCAACGTCCTGACTTTC.

This clonotype was counted ten times or more. This chain joins TRBV2 and TRBJ2-7; D is undetermined. This CDR3 region has 11 residues. Germline V lookup: CDR1 SNHLY, CDR2 FYNNEI. Trimming cost V 6 bases and J 2 bases, with 5 bases left between them. DNA of the CDR3: TGTGCCAGCAGCCAAACCTACGAGCAGTACTTC. Protein sequence: CASSQTYEQYF.

This clonotype was counted ten times or more. This chain uses TRBV24-1 with TRBJ2-2, with unresolved D. The CDR3 has 13 residues. Germline CDR1 is KGHDR and CDR2 is SFDVKD. The germline V and J ends were trimmed by 10 bases and 5 bases, with 13 bases remaining between them. The CDR3 spells CATGTPLTGELFF. Here the CDR3 DNA reads TGTGCCACGGGTACCCCTTTGACCGGGGAGCTGTTTTTT.

This clonotype was seen many times. CDR3 DNA: TGTGCCAGCAGCCAAGAGATAACGCTTGAAGCTTTCTTT. Translating it yields CASSQEITLEAFF. V gene TRBV3-1 combines with J gene TRBJ1-1; D is ambiguous. Germline V gene sequence: CDR1 LGHDT, CDR2 YNNKEL (reference sequence). V lost 0 bases and J 7 bases, leaving 9 bases between the germline ends. The CDR3 covers 13 residues.

This clonotype was picked up many times. The V gene is TRBV7-9, the J gene TRBJ1-6, with no clear D. V was pared by 6 bases and J by 5 bases, with 11 bases between. Germline CDR1 reads SEHNR; CDR2 reads FQNEAQ (reference sequence). This CDR3 comprises 14 residues. This CDR3 reads CASSSDANNSPLHF. The CDR3 nucleotides are TGTGCCAGCAGTTCGGACGCTAATAATTCACCCCTCCACTTT.

This clonotype was counted many times. V gene TRBV9 combines with J gene TRBJ1-6; D remains ambiguous. The CDR3 contains 15 residues. V lost 3 bases to trimming and J lost 4 bases, with 11 bases between them. Per the germline V gene, CDR1 is SGDLS and CDR2 is YYNGEE. The CDR3 loop is CASSARNGYNSPLHF. The CDR3 DNA reads TGTGCCAGCAGCGCCCGGAATGGTTATAATTCACCCCTCCACTTT.